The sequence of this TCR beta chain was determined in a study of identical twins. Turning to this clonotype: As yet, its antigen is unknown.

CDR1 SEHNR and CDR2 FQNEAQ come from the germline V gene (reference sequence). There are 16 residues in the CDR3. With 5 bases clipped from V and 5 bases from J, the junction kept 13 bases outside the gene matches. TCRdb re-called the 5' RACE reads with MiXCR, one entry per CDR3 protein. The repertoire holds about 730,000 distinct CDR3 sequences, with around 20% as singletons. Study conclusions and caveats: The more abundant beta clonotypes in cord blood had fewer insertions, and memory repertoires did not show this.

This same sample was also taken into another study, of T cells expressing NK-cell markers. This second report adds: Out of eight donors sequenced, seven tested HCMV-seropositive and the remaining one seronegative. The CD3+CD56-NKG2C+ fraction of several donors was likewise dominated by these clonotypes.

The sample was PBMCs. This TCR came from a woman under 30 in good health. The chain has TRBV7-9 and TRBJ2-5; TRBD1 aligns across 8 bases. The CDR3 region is CASSPLIAGGAETQYF. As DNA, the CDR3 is TGTGCCAGCAGCCCGCTGATCGCAGGGGGCGCGGAGACCCAGTACTTC.